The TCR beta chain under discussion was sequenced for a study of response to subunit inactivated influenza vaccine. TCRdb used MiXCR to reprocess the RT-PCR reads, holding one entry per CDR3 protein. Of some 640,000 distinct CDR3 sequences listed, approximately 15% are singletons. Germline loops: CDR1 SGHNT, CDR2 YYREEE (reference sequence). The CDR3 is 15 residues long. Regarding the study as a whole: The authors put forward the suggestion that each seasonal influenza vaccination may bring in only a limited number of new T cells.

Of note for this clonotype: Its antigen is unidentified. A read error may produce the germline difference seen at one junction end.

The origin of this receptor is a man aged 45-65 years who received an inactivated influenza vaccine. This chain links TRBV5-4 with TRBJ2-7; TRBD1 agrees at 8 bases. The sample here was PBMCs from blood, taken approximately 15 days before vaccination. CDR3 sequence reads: CAGSPMGTGLYEQYF. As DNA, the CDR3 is TGTGCCGGCAGCCCCATGGGGACAGGCCTGTACGAGCAGTACTTC. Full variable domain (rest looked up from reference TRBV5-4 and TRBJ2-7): ETGVTQSPTHLIKTRGQQVTLRCSSQSGHNTVSWYQQALGQGPQFIFQYYREEENGRGNFPPRFSGLQFPNYSSELNVNALELDDSALYLCAGSPMGTGLYEQYFGPGTRLTVT.